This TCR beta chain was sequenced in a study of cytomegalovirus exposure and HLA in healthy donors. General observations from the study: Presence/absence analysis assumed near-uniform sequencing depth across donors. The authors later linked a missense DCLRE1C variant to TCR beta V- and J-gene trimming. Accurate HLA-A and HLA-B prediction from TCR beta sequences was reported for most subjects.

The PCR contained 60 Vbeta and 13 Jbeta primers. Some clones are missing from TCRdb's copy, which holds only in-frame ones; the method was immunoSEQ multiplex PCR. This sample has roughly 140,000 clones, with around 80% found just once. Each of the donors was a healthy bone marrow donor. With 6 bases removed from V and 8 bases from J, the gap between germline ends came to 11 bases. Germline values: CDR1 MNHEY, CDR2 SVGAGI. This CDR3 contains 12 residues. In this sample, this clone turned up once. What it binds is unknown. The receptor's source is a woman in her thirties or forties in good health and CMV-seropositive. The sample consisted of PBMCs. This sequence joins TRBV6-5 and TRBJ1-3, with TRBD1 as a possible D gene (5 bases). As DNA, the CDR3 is TGTGCCAGCAGAGGGACTTCATACACCATATATTTT. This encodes CASRGTSYTIYF.